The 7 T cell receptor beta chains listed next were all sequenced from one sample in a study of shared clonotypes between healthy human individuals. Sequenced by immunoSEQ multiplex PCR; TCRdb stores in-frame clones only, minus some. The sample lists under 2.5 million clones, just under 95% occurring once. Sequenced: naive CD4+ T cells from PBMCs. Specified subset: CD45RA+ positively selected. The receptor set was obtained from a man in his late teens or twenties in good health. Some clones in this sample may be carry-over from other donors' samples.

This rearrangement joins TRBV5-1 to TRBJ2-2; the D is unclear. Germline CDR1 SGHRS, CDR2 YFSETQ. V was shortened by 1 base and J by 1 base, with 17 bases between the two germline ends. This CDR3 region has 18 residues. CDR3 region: CASSLIRPDRWNTGELFF. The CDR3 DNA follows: TGCGCCAGCAGCTTGATTAGACCCGACCGCTGGAACACCGGGGAGCTGTTTTTT. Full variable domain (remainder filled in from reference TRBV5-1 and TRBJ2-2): KAGVTQTPRYLIKTRGQQVTLSCSPISGHRSVSWYQQTPGQGLQFLFEYFSETQRNKGNFPGRFSGRQFSNSRSEMNVSTLELGDSALYLCASSLIRPDRWNTGELFFGEGSRLTVL.

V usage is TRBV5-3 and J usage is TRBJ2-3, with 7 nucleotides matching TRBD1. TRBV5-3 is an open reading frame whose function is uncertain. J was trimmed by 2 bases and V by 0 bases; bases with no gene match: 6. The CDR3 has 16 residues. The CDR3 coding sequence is TGTGCCAGAAGCTTGGAACGGGACAGTTCCACAGATACGCAGTATTTT. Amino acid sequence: CARSLERDSSTDTQYF.

CDR3 amino acids: CASSLSGGEQYF. DNA of the CDR3: TGTGCCAGCAGCTTATCAGGGGGAGAGCAGTACTTC. The chain links TRBV11-3 to TRBJ2-7; 7 nucleotides line up with TRBD1. Trimming took 2 bases from V and 7 from J; bases not matched to a gene: 2. The CDR3 has 12 amino acids. CDR1 and CDR2 from the germline V gene are SGHNT and YENEEA.

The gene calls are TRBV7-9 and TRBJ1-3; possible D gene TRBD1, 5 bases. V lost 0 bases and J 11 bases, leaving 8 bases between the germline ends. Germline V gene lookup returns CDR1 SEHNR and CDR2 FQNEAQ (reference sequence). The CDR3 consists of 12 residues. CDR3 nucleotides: TGTGCCAGCAGCTTAGCGGGGGATCCCATATATTTT. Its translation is CASSLAGDPIYF.

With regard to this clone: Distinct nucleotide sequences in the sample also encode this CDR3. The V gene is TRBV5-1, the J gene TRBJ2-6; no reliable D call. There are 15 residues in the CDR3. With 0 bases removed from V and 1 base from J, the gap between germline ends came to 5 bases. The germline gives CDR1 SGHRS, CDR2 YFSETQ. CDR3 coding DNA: TGCGCCAGCAGCTTGGGGGTATCTGGGGCCAACGTCCTGACTTTC. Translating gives CASSLGVSGANVLTF.

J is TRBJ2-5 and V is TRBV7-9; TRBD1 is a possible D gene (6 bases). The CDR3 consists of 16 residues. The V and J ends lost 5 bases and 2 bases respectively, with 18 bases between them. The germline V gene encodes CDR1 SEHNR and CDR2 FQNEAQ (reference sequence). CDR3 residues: CASSRLRDTRQETQYF. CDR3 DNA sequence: TGTGCCAGCAGCAGACTCCGGGACACCCGGCAAGAGACCCAGTACTTC. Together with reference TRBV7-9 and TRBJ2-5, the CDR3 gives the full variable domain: DTGVSQNPRHKITKRGQNVTFRCDPISEHNRLYWYRQTLGQGPEFLTYFQNEAQLEKSRLLSDRFSAERPKGSFSTLEIQRTEQGDSAMYLCASSRLRDTRQETQYFGPGTRLLVL.

The chain's CDR3 is CASRVQVRGDYGYTF. CDR3 coding DNA: TGTGCCAGTAGGGTACAGGTTAGAGGGGACTATGGCTACACCTTC. V is TRBV19 and J is TRBJ1-2; tentatively, D is TRBD1 (5 bases). The V gene lost 6 bases and the J gene lost 3 bases, with 17 bases spanning the gap. CDR1 and CDR2 (germline): LNHDA, SQIVND (reference sequence). This CDR3 has 15 amino acids.